This T cell receptor (beta chain) came from a study of blood T cell repertoires in COVID-19. Overall study context: T cells, B-cell-depleted T cells, or PBMCs provided the cDNA or gDNA that served as material.

Authors' methods: Nucleated cell number was recorded as an estimate derived from reference gene primer amplification. Using immunoSEQ multiplex PCR, the repertoire was profiled, and TCRdb retains in-frame clones only, with some absent. V and J calls and clone size come straight from that table; D and trimming were deduced from the DNA. The sample records 200,000 to 250,000 clones, roughly 80% being singletons. Participants came from fewer than 25 US areas, aged about 18 to 89 years. Clinical histories supplied by participants themselves formed the basis of cohort assignment. The origin of this receptor is a woman aged 45-65 years who had been exposed to COVID-19. Material for sequencing was PBMCs or T cells enriched from blood (not recorded which).

The CDR3 nucleotides are TGCAGCGTTGAACAGGGCGCGGAGACCCAGTACTTC. As protein: CSVEQGAETQYF. This chain joins TRBV29-1 and TRBJ2-5; a possible D gene is TRBD1 (5 bases). Germline V gene data show CDR1 as SQVTM and CDR2 as ANQGSEA. Between the trimmed V and J ends, which lost 2 bases and 5 bases, there was a span of 9 bases. The CDR3 has 12 residues.